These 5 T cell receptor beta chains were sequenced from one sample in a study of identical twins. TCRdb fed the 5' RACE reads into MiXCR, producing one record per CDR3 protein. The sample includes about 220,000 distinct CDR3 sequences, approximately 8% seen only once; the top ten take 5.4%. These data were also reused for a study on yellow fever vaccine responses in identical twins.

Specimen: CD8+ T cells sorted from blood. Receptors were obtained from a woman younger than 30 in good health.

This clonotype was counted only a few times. The CDR3 here is CASSSPGQPYEQYV. CDR3 bases: TGTGCCAGCAGTTCACCGGGACAGCCTTACGAGCAGTACGTC. The gene calls are TRBV6-5 and TRBJ2-7; TRBD1 agrees at 7 bases. V lost 4 bases, J lost 4 bases, and 7 bases stayed unmatched. The CDR3 extends over 14 amino acids. CDR1 is MNHEY, CDR2 SVGAGI, per germline.

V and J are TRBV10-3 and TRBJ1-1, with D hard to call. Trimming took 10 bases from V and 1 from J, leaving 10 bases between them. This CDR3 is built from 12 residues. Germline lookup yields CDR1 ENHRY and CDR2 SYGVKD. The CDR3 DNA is TGTGCCACCAATACAGCGAACACTGAAGCTTTCTTT. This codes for CATNTANTEAFF.

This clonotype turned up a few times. CDR3 sequence (DNA): TGTGCCAGCACAGACAGGGTTGAGCAGTTCTTC. Protein: CASTDRVEQFF. The chain employs TRBV2 and TRBJ2-1, with 7 bases fitting TRBD1. V gave up 7 bases and J gave up 9 bases; unmatched junction bases: 3. The CDR3 spans 11 residues. Germline CDR1 and CDR2: SNHLY and FYNNEI.

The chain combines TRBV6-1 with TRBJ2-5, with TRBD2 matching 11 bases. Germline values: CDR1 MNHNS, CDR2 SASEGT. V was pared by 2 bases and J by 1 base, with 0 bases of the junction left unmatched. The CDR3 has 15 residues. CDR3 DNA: TGTGCCAGCAGTGAACTAGCGGGGGGCCAAGAGACCCAGTACTTC. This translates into CASSELAGGQETQYF.

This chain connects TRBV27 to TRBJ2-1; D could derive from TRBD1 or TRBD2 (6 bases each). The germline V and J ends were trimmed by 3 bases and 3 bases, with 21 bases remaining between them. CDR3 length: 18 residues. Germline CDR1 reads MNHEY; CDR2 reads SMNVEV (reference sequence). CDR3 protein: CASSFVQGGIGIYNEQFF. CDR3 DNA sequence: TGTGCCAGCAGTTTTGTACAGGGAGGTATTGGGATCTACAATGAGCAGTTCTTC.